This T cell receptor (beta chain) came from a study of blood T cells in healthy people across ages. Study-wide points: Per-million-T-cell TCR beta diversity fell roughly linearly with age. Donors of long life had a larger count of naive CD4+ cells and greater diversity than aged donors.

A remark on this clonotype: The target antigen is unknown.

A second PCR of about 6 to 11 cycles used a sample-barcoded 5' primer and a J-beta primer mix. Each of the cDNA molecules was tagged by a template-switch adaptor with 12 random nucleotides. TCRdb fed the 5' RACE reads into MiXCR, producing one record per CDR3 protein. Among 650,000 to 1,000,000 distinct CDR3 sequences, 30% to 45% were seen once, and the ten largest hold 13%. The sample providers were healthy Caucasian people from Russia, aged roughly 6 to 90. The clonotype comes from a man between 18 and 35 years old in good health. Material for sequencing was blood.

For the CDR3, the DNA is TGTGCCAGCAGTTACGGCGGGGGCACTCAGCCCCAGCATTTT. Its protein product is CASSYGGGTQPQHF. This chain uses TRBV6-5 with TRBJ1-5, with D possibly TRBD1 on 6 matching bases. The CDR3 is 14 residues long. Per the germline V gene, CDR1 is MNHEY and CDR2 is SVGAGI. Trimming pared 2 bases from V and 6 bases from J, leaving 11 bases between.